This T cell receptor beta chain comes out of a study of cytomegalovirus exposure and HLA in healthy donors. The wider study: Among roughly 180 million T cells, an earlier analysis found roughly 120 million unique TCR beta sequences. Overall study results and limits: Presence/absence results assume similar sequencing depth per donor, which may not hold. High sensitivity and specificity were reportedly achieved when the classifier diagnosed cytomegalovirus status.

This CDR3 region has 14 residues. The germline V and J ends were trimmed by 4 bases and 0 bases, with 10 bases remaining between them. Germline V gene lookup returns CDR1 SGHRS and CDR2 YFSETQ. Vbeta (60) and Jbeta (13) primers were used in the PCR. Generated by immunoSEQ multiplex PCR, the TCRdb table keeps only in-frame clones and is missing some. The data contain approximately 140,000 clones, about 60% of them singletons. Notes on this clone: Its antigen is currently unknown.

The receptor was derived from a woman aged 60-75 years in good health and CMV-seropositive. Material: PBMCs. The chain joins TRBV5-1 to TRBJ1-2, with no clear D. Here the CDR3 DNA reads TGCGCCAGCAGCGCCCAGTTAACTAACTATGGCTACACCTTC. It encodes CASSAQLTNYGYTF.